This TCR beta chain was identified during a study of blood T cell repertoires in COVID-19. Study-wide background: COVID-19 samples, acute and convalescent, were from the United States, Italy and Spain. Nucleic acid was either cDNA or gDNA, and it came from T cells, B-cell-depleted T cells, or PBMCs.

The CDR3 spans 16 residues. Germline V CDR1 and CDR2: SNHLY, FYNNEI. The trim removed 4 bases at V and 0 bases at J, leaving 5 bases unmatched. Authors' analysis steps: Nucleated cell number was recorded as an estimate derived from reference gene primer amplification. Repertoires were generated with immunoSEQ multiplex PCR, while TCRdb's copy carries only in-frame clones and drops some. V, J and clone size reflect that table, while D and trimming were determined from the DNA. The repertoire holds roughly 200,000 clones, with over 80% as singletons. Sample: peripheral blood. The chain combines TRBV2 with TRBJ2-2; 7 positions agree with TRBD1. The TCR sequence derives from a man in his forties with acute or convalescent COVID-19. The CDR3 sequence is CASSGDSPSNTGELFF. As DNA, the CDR3 is TGTGCCAGCAGTGGGGACAGCCCCTCGAACACCGGGGAGCTGTTTTTT.